These 22 T cell receptor beta chains were sequenced from one sample in a study of control samples from healthy donors and cancer patients (dated by TCRdb to 2020 to 2021). Library generation was performed with the immunoSEQ multiplex PCR assay. As stored in TCRdb, this immuneACCESS dataset retains in-frame rearrangements with V and J assigned. A fraction of the clones does not appear; measured against another copy, unresolved V genes explain less than half of the discrepancy, and the remainder lacks a known reason. A total of roughly 80,000 clones appear in this sample, around 92% of them only once. Together, the top ten hold 4.5% to 7% of the sample. Sequencing was done on a sample of blood. These receptors were obtained from a man in his fifties or sixties in good health.

The chain couples TRBV5-1 to TRBJ1-1, with D perhaps matching TRBD1 (6 bases). V lost 0 bases, J lost 0 bases, and 6 bases lay in between. Germline CDR1 reads SGHRS; CDR2 reads YFSETQ. This CDR3 comprises 14 residues. CDR3 residues: CASSLGQVNTEAFF. In DNA, the CDR3 is TGCGCCAGCAGCTTGGGACAGGTGAACACTGAAGCTTTCTTT.

This chain connects TRBV7-9 to TRBJ2-7; 11 bases map to TRBD1. Trimming cost V 6 bases and J 4 bases; bases outside gene matches: 5. Germline V lookup: CDR1 SEHNR, CDR2 FQNEAQ (reference sequence). The CDR3 loop spans 14 amino acids. This chain's CDR3 is CASSGQGASYEQYF. In nucleotides, the CDR3 is TGTGCCAGCAGTGGACAGGGGGCAAGTTACGAGCAGTACTTC.

The chain is built from TRBV29-1 and TRBJ1-1; maybe TRBD1 (5 bases). CDR3 size: 11 residues. The V gene lost 4 bases and the J gene lost 7 bases, with 10 bases spanning the gap. CDR1 is SQVTM, CDR2 ANQGSEA, per germline. The CDR3 sequence is CSVGEGDEAFF. The DNA for the CDR3 is TGCAGCGTTGGGGAAGGGGATGAAGCTTTCTTT.

This chain uses TRBV6-6 with TRBJ1-1; TRBD1 matches 7 bases. The length of the CDR3 is 15 residues. Germline V CDR1 and CDR2: MNHNY, SVGAGI (reference sequence). Unmatched junction bases numbered 2, after V lost 0 bases and J lost 1 base. In DNA, the CDR3 is TGTGCCAGCAGTTACTCCACAGGGGCGAACACTGAAGCTTTCTTT. Translation gives CASSYSTGANTEAFF.

V is TRBV6-5 and J is TRBJ2-7; possibly TRBD1 or TRBD2 for D (5 bases each). Germline CDR1 and CDR2: MNHEY and SVGAGI. Trimming removed 7 bases at V and 2 bases at J, with 15 bases between. The CDR3 length is 14 residues. Written as DNA, the CDR3 is TGTGCCAGCACGGGGCCGCCTCCTCCCTACGAGCAGTACTTC. Its protein product is CASTGPPPPYEQYF.

The V gene is TRBV5-4, the J gene TRBJ1-4; D gene uncertain. Trimming pared 2 bases from V and 5 bases from J, leaving 4 bases between. Germline lookup yields CDR1 SGHNT and CDR2 YYREEE (reference sequence). There are 12 residues in the CDR3. The CDR3 sequence is CASSFKNEKLFF. CDR3 nucleotide sequence: TGTGCCAGCAGCTTCAAGAATGAAAAACTGTTTTTT. The variable domain in full, with the rest retrieved from reference TRBV5-4 and TRBJ1-4, is ETGVTQSPTHLIKTRGQQVTLRCSSQSGHNTVSWYQQALGQGPQFIFQYYREEENGRGNFPPRFSGLQFPNYSSELNVNALELDDSALYLCASSFKNEKLFFGSGTQLSVL.

The chain couples TRBV27 to TRBJ2-4; no definite D call. Germline V gene sequence: CDR1 MNHEY, CDR2 SMNVEV (reference sequence). This CDR3 has 16 residues. The V and J ends lost 5 bases and 6 bases respectively, with 20 bases between them. The CDR3 loop is CASSPDVPRGRNIQYF. The CDR3 DNA is TGTGCCAGCAGTCCCGACGTCCCCAGAGGTAGAAACATTCAGTACTTC.

V and J are TRBV30 and TRBJ2-4; the D gene is possibly TRBD2 (5 bases). V was trimmed by 8 bases and J by 0 bases, leaving 17 bases between them. CDR1 GTSNPN and CDR2 SVGIG come from the germline V gene (reference sequence). The CDR3 length is 15 residues. The CDR3 DNA reads as TGTGCCCTTAACGTAGCGAGACTAGCCAAAAACATTCAGTACTTC. Translated: CALNVARLAKNIQYF.

The chain recombines TRBV24-1 with TRBJ2-1, with D hard to call. Germline V gene data show CDR1 as KGHDR and CDR2 as SFDVKD. V was clipped by 4 bases and J by 6 bases, with 12 bases between them. This CDR3 has 14 amino acids. This chain's CDR3 is CATSDPRPSNEQFF. DNA of the CDR3: TGTGCCACCAGTGACCCAAGACCTTCCAATGAGCAGTTCTTC.

The V call is TRBV6-5, the J call TRBJ2-7; either TRBD1 or TRBD2 may supply D (6 bases each). Germline CDR1 MNHEY, CDR2 SVGAGI. Between the trimmed V and J ends, which lost 4 bases and 2 bases, there was a span of 15 bases. The CDR3 contains 15 residues. CDR3 DNA: TGTGCCAGCAGTTGGAGGGGGGAAAAGCCCTACGAGCAGTACTTC. Translation gives CASSWRGEKPYEQYF.

CDR3 coding DNA: TGTGCCAGCAGTATAATACAGGGGACTGAAGCTTTCTTT. It specifies CASSIIQGTEAFF. V and J are TRBV27 and TRBJ1-1; 7 bases are shared with TRBD1. Germline-derived CDR1 and CDR2 are MNHEY and SMNVEV (reference sequence). This CDR3 is built from 13 residues. The V segment lost 5 bases and the J segment 5 bases; nucleotides outside the gene matches: 5.

This clone appeared a few times. The genes are TRBV3-1 (or the pseudogene TRBV3-2) and TRBJ1-6, with TRBD1 matching 10 bases. J was trimmed by 6 bases and V by 1 base; bases with no gene match: 3. This CDR3 spans 16 amino acids. Germline CDR1 LGHDT, CDR2 YNNKEL (reference sequence). The CDR3, as DNA: TGTGCCAGCAGCCAAGCCGGGACAGGGGTTAATTCACCCCTCCACTTT. Its protein product is CASSQAGTGVNSPLHF.

The chain uses TRBV24-1 and TRBJ1-1; D is unclear. The CDR3 loop spans 11 amino acids. Germline V gene data show CDR1 as KGHDR and CDR2 as SFDVKD. V was pared by 4 bases and J by 11 bases, with 10 bases between. CDR3 loop: CATSDSRRAFF. The CDR3 nucleotides are TGTGCCACCAGTGACTCCCGACGGGCTTTCTTT.

This clone was recorded once. V and J are TRBV27 and TRBJ1-1; 7 positions match TRBD1. Germline-derived CDR1 and CDR2 are MNHEY and SMNVEV (reference sequence). The junction had 2 bases not matched to a gene; V was cut back by 6 bases and J by 1 base. The CDR3 runs 13 residues. CDR3 coding DNA: TGTGCCAGCAGGAACAGGGGGAACACTGAAGCTTTCTTT. It encodes CASRNRGNTEAFF.

V and J are TRBV24-1 and TRBJ2-3, with 8 bases matching TRBD2. This CDR3 is built from 17 residues. Germline-derived CDR1 and CDR2 are KGHDR and SFDVKD. J lost 1 base, V lost 3 bases, and 8 bases had no gene match. Here the CDR3 DNA reads TGTGCCACCAGTGATGGGGGCGGGGGGACCGGCACAGATACGCAGTATTTT. Protein sequence: CATSDGGGGTGTDTQYF.

CDR3 amino acids: CASRGTRGGEDYGYTF. The CDR3 DNA reads TGTGCCAGTAGGGGTACTCGAGGGGGCGAGGACTATGGCTACACCTTC. V is TRBV19 and J is TRBJ1-2; TRBD1 aligns across 7 bases. J lost 3 bases, V lost 6 bases, and 13 bases had no gene match. The germline gives CDR1 LNHDA, CDR2 SQIVND (reference sequence). The CDR3 totals 16 residues.

The chain has TRBV10-3 and TRBJ2-2; no clear D. CDR1 ENHRY and CDR2 SYGVKD come from the germline V gene. Trimming cost V 4 bases and J 6 bases, with 6 bases left between them. The CDR3 has 12 amino acids. The CDR3 bases are TGTGCCATCAGTGGCGGAGCCGGGGAGCTGTTTTTT. Translated: CAISGGAGELFF.

The chain is built from TRBV7-9 and TRBJ1-4, with unresolved D. The germline V gene has CDR1 SEHNR and CDR2 FQNEAQ (reference sequence). With 7 bases removed from V and 6 bases from J, the gap between germline ends came to 18 bases. The CDR3 contains 15 residues. Here the CDR3 reads CASTPAGVWDEKLFF. The CDR3 bases are TGTGCCAGCACCCCGGCTGGAGTTTGGGATGAAAAACTGTTTTTT.

The rearrangement uses TRBV6-5 and TRBJ2-1; D uncertain. Trimming pared 0 bases from V and 6 bases from J, leaving 9 bases between. The CDR3 has 14 amino acids. Germline CDR1 and CDR2: MNHEY and SVGAGI. The CDR3 DNA is TGTGCCAGCAGTTACTCAGCCAGAGCCAATGAGCAGTTCTTC. It translates to CASSYSARANEQFF.

The chain couples TRBV5-3 to TRBJ1-1, with a tentative D call TRBD1 (5 bases). TRBV5-3 counts as an open reading frame of uncertain function. This CDR3 is built from 18 residues. Between the trimmed V and J ends, which lost 4 bases and 4 bases, there was a span of 26 bases. CDR3 in amino acids: CARSPNERGRGMPTEAFF. CDR3 nucleotides: TGTGCCAGAAGCCCCAACGAGAGAGGGCGGGGCATGCCCACTGAAGCTTTCTTT.

The rearrangement links TRBV20-1 to TRBJ1-2, with unresolved D. CDR3 length equals 11 residues. Germline loops: CDR1 DFQATT, CDR2 SNEGSKA (reference sequence). Trimming cost V 3 bases and J 4 bases, with 6 bases left between them. The CDR3 protein is CSARDRYGYTF. The CDR3 nucleotides read TGCAGTGCTAGGGACCGCTATGGCTACACCTTC.

This clone was recorded once. CDR3 sequence: CASRTGQGGNIQYF. CDR3 DNA: TGTGCCAGCAGAACGGGACAGGGAGGGAACATTCAGTACTTC. The V and J genes are TRBV27 and TRBJ2-4; TRBD1 aligns across 9 bases. There are 14 residues in the CDR3. Germline CDR1 and CDR2: MNHEY and SMNVEV (reference sequence). V shed 6 bases, J shed 7 bases, and the junction held 7 bases outside the gene matches.